These 26 T cell receptor beta chains originate from one sample sequenced in a study of identical twins. Via MiXCR, TCRdb re-called the 5' RACE reads, giving one row per CDR3 protein. The top ten hold about an eighth of the sample, which has around 100,000 distinct CDR3 sequences, about 5.6% seen once. The sample was memory T cells sorted from blood. The receptors come from a woman aged 50 to 60 in good health.

This clonotype has at least ten counts. The chain employs TRBV11-3 and TRBJ2-7; D is possibly TRBD1 or TRBD2 (5 bases each). Germline V gene sequence: CDR1 SGHNT, CDR2 YENEEA. The V gene lost 3 bases and the J gene lost 5 bases, with 11 bases spanning the gap. This CDR3 has 13 amino acids. DNA of the CDR3: TGTGCCAGCAGCTTTTCAGGGAGTCACGAGCAGTACGTC. This gives the protein CASSFSGSHEQYV.

This clonotype was counted ten times or more. The V call is TRBV6-2 or TRBV6-3, the J call TRBJ2-6; TRBD1 matches at 9 bases. CDR3 length: 20 residues. After removal of 6 bases from V and 0 bases from J, the junction contained 15 bases not matched to a gene. In germline, CDR1 is MNHEY, CDR2 SVGEGT. This CDR3 reads CASRPLLTGGAVSGANVLTF. The CDR3 DNA is TGTGCCAGCAGGCCTCTACTCACAGGGGGCGCCGTCTCTGGGGCCAACGTCCTGACTTTC.

The V and J genes are TRBV4-1 and TRBJ2-7; 10 bases agree with TRBD2. This CDR3 contains 18 residues. Germline lookup yields CDR1 MGHRA and CDR2 YSYEKL. V gave up 1 base and J gave up 0 bases; unmatched junction bases: 9. CDR3 sequence: CASSQVPSGSGSSYEQYF. The CDR3 nucleotides are TGCGCCAGCAGCCAAGTCCCTAGCGGGAGCGGTAGCTCCTACGAGCAGTACTTC.

This clonotype was picked up many times. V gene TRBV12-5 combines with J gene TRBJ2-7, with D possibly matching TRBD2 (6 bases). Trimming removed 6 bases from V and 3 bases from J, with 12 bases in between. The CDR3 covers 13 residues. Germline V gives CDR1 LGHNT, CDR2 FRNRAP. In nucleotides, the CDR3 is TGTGCTAGTGGAAGAGGGGAGGACTACGAGCAGTACGTC. It specifies CASGRGEDYEQYV.

This clonotype was counted at least ten times. The chain joins TRBV19 to TRBJ2-1, with 9 bases fitting TRBD2. Germline trimming cut 5 bases from V and 7 bases from J; bases unmatched to any gene: 9. The germline CDR1 and CDR2 sequences are LNHDA and SQIVND (reference sequence). This CDR3 region has 15 residues. CDR3 in DNA: TGTGCCAGTAGTCCTATAGCGGGAGAGGTTAATGAGCAGTTCTTC. This translates into CASSPIAGEVNEQFF.

This clonotype was recorded many times. The chain is built from TRBV11-2 and TRBJ2-5; D call uncertain. The CDR3 is 12 residues long. V was trimmed by 3 bases and J by 6 bases, leaving 8 bases between them. The germline gives CDR1 SGHAT, CDR2 FQNNGV. The CDR3 reads CASSFLGKTQYF. The CDR3 DNA is TGTGCCAGCAGCTTCCTGGGGAAGACCCAGTACTTC.

In this sample, this clonotype turned up many times. This chain links TRBV29-1 with TRBJ2-3; unclear D gene. V dropped 6 bases and J dropped 6 bases, with 10 bases sitting between them. The CDR3 length is 11 residues. The V gene's germline CDR1 is SQVTM and CDR2 ANQGSEA. The CDR3: CSVRPGDTQYF. CDR3 DNA: TGCAGCGTCCGCCCCGGGGATACGCAGTATTTT.

This chain connects TRBV6-6 to TRBJ2-1, with D possibly TRBD2 on 5 matching bases. Germline CDR1 and CDR2: MNHNY and SVGAGI (reference sequence). CDR3 length: 14 residues. Trimming took 8 bases from V and 6 from J, leaving 17 bases between them. CDR3 residues: CASVPAGQFNEQFF. In DNA, the CDR3 is TGTGCCAGCGTCCCCGCGGGCCAGTTCAATGAGCAGTTCTTC.

This clonotype came up many times. V usage is TRBV20-1 and J usage is TRBJ1-1, with D possibly matching TRBD1 (5 bases). Trimming removed 5 bases at V and 0 bases at J, with 13 bases between. Per the germline V gene, CDR1 is DFQATT and CDR2 is SNEGSKA (reference sequence). The CDR3 runs 14 residues. CDR3 protein: CSAAGVEVNTEAFF. The DNA of the CDR3 is TGCAGTGCTGCGGGGGTAGAGGTGAACACTGAAGCTTTCTTT.

Ten or more counts support this clonotype. The V call is TRBV2, the J call TRBJ2-1; 7 positions agree with TRBD1. The germline V gene has CDR1 SNHLY and CDR2 FYNNEI. The CDR3 is 14 amino acids. V shed 6 bases, J shed 4 bases, and the junction held 6 bases outside the gene matches. The CDR3 bases are TGTGCCAGCAGGGGACAGACACAATACAATGAGCAGTTCTTC. It is translated as CASRGQTQYNEQFF.

There are a few counts of this clonotype. The J gene is TRBJ2-1, the V gene TRBV5-1; D remains ambiguous. CDR1 SGHRS and CDR2 YFSETQ come from the germline V gene. Trimming shortened V by 0 bases and J by 5 bases, and 6 bases separated the two germline ends. The length of the CDR3 is 13 residues. The CDR3 region has the DNA TGCGCCAGCAGCTTGGTTAGGGACAATGAGCAGTTCTTC. Protein product: CASSLVRDNEQFF.

This clonotype was seen ten or more times. In DNA form, the CDR3 reads TGTGCCAGCAGCTTTGGTAGCAGGGGAGAGACCCAGTACTTC. It translates to CASSFGSRGETQYF. V and J are TRBV7-2 and TRBJ2-5; possible D gene TRBD1, 6 bases. The CDR3 totals 14 residues. The germline V gene has CDR1 SGHTA and CDR2 FQGNSA. V was shortened by 3 bases and J by 4 bases, with 12 bases between the two germline ends.

The V call is TRBV20-1, the J call TRBJ2-5, with D maybe TRBD1 (6 bases). The V and J ends lost 0 bases and 1 base respectively, with 15 bases between them. Germline loops: CDR1 DFQATT, CDR2 SNEGSKA (reference sequence). The CDR3 is 16 amino acids. The CDR3, as DNA: TGCAGTGCTAGAGAGGCGACAGGAAAGTCCCAAGAGACCCAGTACTTC. This translates into CSAREATGKSQETQYF.

This clonotype was seen at least ten times. The chain is built from TRBV12-3 or TRBV12-4 and TRBJ1-2; a weak D match, TRBD1 (6 bases). The CDR3 is 12 residues long. V was clipped by 5 bases and J by 8 bases, with 12 bases between them. CDR3 DNA sequence: TGTGCCAGCAGTCCCCGGGGGCAGGGCTACACCTTC. Translating it yields CASSPRGQGYTF.

This clonotype occurred a few times. The V call is TRBV20-1, the J call TRBJ2-7; 13 bases are shared with TRBD2. The CDR3 consists of 16 residues. The V and J ends lost 6 bases and 1 base, in that order; junction bases with no gene match: 9. Per the germline V gene, CDR1 is DFQATT and CDR2 is SNEGSKA (reference sequence). The CDR3 DNA sequence: TGCAGTGCCACTACGGGACTAGCGGGAACTTCCTACGAGCAGTACTTC. Amino acid sequence: CSATTGLAGTSYEQYF.

This clonotype was detected many times. The chain is built from TRBV20-1 and TRBJ2-7; D ambiguous. The ends were cut back, 0 bases at V and 1 base at J, with 22 bases in the middle. From germline, CDR1 is DFQATT and CDR2 SNEGSKA (reference sequence). The CDR3 loop spans 18 amino acids. This chain's CDR3 is CSARDPGRNPPRSYEQYF. In DNA, the CDR3 is TGCAGTGCTAGAGATCCCGGACGCAACCCTCCTCGGTCCTACGAGCAGTACTTC.

This clonotype appeared many times. The rearrangement uses TRBV12-3 or TRBV12-4 and TRBJ2-1, with unresolved D. The CDR3 length is 13 residues. Trimming removed 3 bases from V and 2 bases from J, with 5 bases in between. CDR3 sequence reads: CASSFPPYNEQFF. In DNA, the CDR3 is TGTGCCAGCAGTTTCCCCCCCTACAATGAGCAGTTCTTC.

This clonotype was detected a few times. The chain carries TRBV7-2 and TRBJ2-7; the D gene is possibly TRBD2 (6 bases). Germline-derived CDR1 and CDR2 are SGHTA and FQGNSA. V lost 5 bases to trimming and J lost 2 bases, with 10 bases between them. The CDR3 is 13 residues long. CDR3 coding DNA: TGTGCCAGCAGCCGGGACTCAGCCTACGAGCAGTACTTC. Translation gives CASSRDSAYEQYF.

In this sample, this clonotype turned up many times. The CDR3 region has the DNA TGCAGTGCTAGAGTTCCTAGCGGCCGGTCGGGTGAGCAGTTCTTC. Its protein is CSARVPSGRSGEQFF. V gene TRBV20-1 combines with J gene TRBJ2-1; 7 bases are a match to TRBD2. There are 15 residues in the CDR3. V lost 1 base to trimming and J lost 9 bases; unmatched junction nucleotides: 12. CDR1 and CDR2 (germline): DFQATT, SNEGSKA (reference sequence).

This clonotype came up many times. The genes are TRBV29-1 and TRBJ1-2; 8 bases line up with TRBD1. This CDR3 is 14 amino acids long. Germline V lookup: CDR1 SQVTM, CDR2 ANQGSEA. After removal of 4 bases from V and 2 bases from J, the junction contained 6 bases not matched to a gene. CDR3 in DNA: TGCAGCGTTGGTAGGACAGGGCGAAACTATGGCTACACCTTC. This encodes CSVGRTGRNYGYTF.

This clonotype was seen ten or more times. The V gene is TRBV2, the J gene TRBJ1-5, with D perhaps matching TRBD1 (5 bases). CDR1 and CDR2 from the germline V gene are SNHLY and FYNNEI. This CDR3 comprises 12 residues. With 8 bases removed from V and 7 bases from J, the gap between germline ends came to 12 bases. CDR3 sequence: CASGGGGQPQHF. The CDR3 DNA is TGTGCCAGCGGTGGGGGAGGACAGCCCCAGCATTTT.

The CDR3: CASSPKGGSTEAFF. The CDR3 coding sequence is TGTGCCAGCAGCCCAAAGGGGGGATCCACTGAAGCTTTCTTT. The chain recombines TRBV3-1 with TRBJ1-1; D possibly corresponds to TRBD1 (6 bases). This CDR3 is 14 amino acids long. Germline CDR1 reads LGHDT; CDR2 reads YNNKEL (reference sequence). Between the trimmed V and J ends, which lost 4 bases and 4 bases, there was a span of 13 bases.

The chain joins TRBV20-1 to TRBJ2-7; the D gene is possibly TRBD2 (5 bases). Trimming took 0 bases from V and 2 from J, leaving 11 bases between them. This CDR3 comprises 14 residues. Germline loops: CDR1 DFQATT, CDR2 SNEGSKA (reference sequence). The CDR3 nucleotides read TGCAGTGCTAGAGATTGGGAGCGGACCTACGAGCAGTACTTC. Translating gives CSARDWERTYEQYF.

This clonotype was detected a few times. V usage is TRBV4-1 and J usage is TRBJ2-1, with D possibly called TRBD1 or TRBD2 (5 bases each). V shed 2 bases and J shed 9 bases, with 17 bases lying between them. The CDR3 extends over 15 amino acids. Germline values: CDR1 MGHRA, CDR2 YSYEKL. The CDR3 here is CASSQPQGRSPEQFF. CDR3 DNA: TGCGCCAGCAGCCAACCGCAGGGACGGTCACCTGAGCAGTTCTTC.

In this sample, this clonotype turned up many times. The chain uses TRBV7-8 and TRBJ2-3, with 7 bases identical to TRBD1. J was trimmed by 5 bases and V by 6 bases; bases with no gene match: 5. Germline-derived CDR1 and CDR2 are SGHVS and FQNEAQ. This CDR3 is 13 amino acids long. CDR3 in DNA: TGTGCCAGCAGGCCCAGGGGGATAGATACGCAGTATTTT. This encodes CASRPRGIDTQYF.

This clonotype was picked up many times. The rearrangement joins TRBV12-3 or TRBV12-4 to TRBJ2-3, with D possibly TRBD2 on 6 matching bases. The ends were cut back, 8 bases at V and 11 bases at J, with 17 bases in the middle. This CDR3 comprises 12 residues. Here the CDR3 reads CASRFAGTGQYF. The CDR3 coding sequence is TGTGCCAGCCGCTTCGCCGGGACTGGGCAGTATTTT.